This passage covers 27 T cell receptor beta chains from one sample sequenced in a study of a mutant IDH1 vaccine in newly diagnosed glioma. TCRdb's table, derived via immunoSEQ multiplex PCR, lists solely in-frame clones and lacks some. The data contain 85,000 to 100,000 clones, 70% to 90% of them singletons. The time point: baseline, week 1 (first vaccination visit). Treatment defined: pre-vaccination baseline after standard-of-care therapy. The sequenced sample was PBMCs, obtained from a glioma patient treated with radiotherapy, temozolomide or both. Every receptor here comes from a woman in her 50s with glioma.

V and J are TRBV2 and TRBJ1-5; 8 bases map to TRBD1. The junction had 2 bases not matched to a gene; V was cut back by 8 bases and J by 2 bases. The CDR3 is made up of 13 amino acids. Germline loops: CDR1 SNHLY, CDR2 FYNNEI. CDR3 sequence reads: CASGGQGNQPQHF. CDR3 nucleotide sequence: TGTGCCAGCGGGGGACAGGGCAATCAGCCCCAGCATTTT.

This rearrangement joins TRBV11-2 to TRBJ1-1; tentatively, D is TRBD1 (6 bases). The V end lost 5 bases, the J end lost 0 bases, and 13 bases lay between the germline ends. Germline lookup yields CDR1 SGHAT and CDR2 FQNNGV. The CDR3 runs to 15 residues. The CDR3 spells CASSPEGGMNTEAFF. CDR3 bases: TGTGCCAGCAGCCCCGAAGGGGGAATGAACACTGAAGCTTTCTTT.

This clone came up a few times. The J gene is TRBJ2-7, the V gene TRBV6-1; TRBD2 matches 8 bases. The CDR3 loop spans 14 amino acids. V was pared by 6 bases and J by 2 bases, with 6 bases of the junction left unmatched. The germline V gene has CDR1 MNHNS and CDR2 SASEGT. The CDR3 region has the DNA TGTGCCAGCAGCCCCGTAGCGGGGACCTACGAGCAGTACTTC. Protein: CASSPVAGTYEQYF.

The J gene is TRBJ1-6, the V gene TRBV9, with a tentative D call TRBD1 (5 bases). CDR3 length equals 14 residues. The germline V gene encodes CDR1 SGDLS and CDR2 YYNGEE. Trimming took off 3 bases at V and 19 bases at J, with 23 bases between the two ends. The CDR3 is CASSEGLGGLGVHF. CDR3 nucleotides: TGTGCCAGCAGCGAAGGTCTAGGAGGCCTGGGGGTTCACTTT. Drawing the rest from reference TRBV9 and TRBJ1-6, the complete variable domain is DSGVTQTPKHLITATGQRVTLRCSPRSGDLSVYWYQQSLDQGLQFLIQYYNGEERAKGNILERFSAQQFPDLHSELNLSSLELGDSALYFCASSEGLGGLGVHFGNGTRLTVT.

The chain combines TRBV29-1 with TRBJ2-3; D ambiguous. The germline V gene encodes CDR1 SQVTM and CDR2 ANQGSEA. V was cut by 3 bases and J by 2 bases, with 6 bases left in between. CDR3 size: 12 residues. CDR3 sequence: CSVDGNTDTQYF. In DNA form, the CDR3 reads TGCAGCGTTGACGGAAACACAGATACGCAGTATTTT.

This CDR3 is CASSGLAGGPRYEQYF. The DNA for the CDR3 is TGCGCCAGCAGTGGACTAGCGGGAGGGCCGCGGTACGAGCAGTACTTC. This rearrangement joins TRBV10-1 to TRBJ2-7; 14 nucleotides agree with TRBD2. In germline, CDR1 is WNHNN, CDR2 SYGVQD (reference sequence). The CDR3 is made up of 16 amino acids. The ends lost 4 bases at V and 4 bases at J; junction bases unmatched: 6.

V is TRBV29-1 and J is TRBJ2-3; 10 bases fit TRBD2. Germline assignment: CDR1 SQVTM and CDR2 ANQGSEA. Trimming at V came to 4 bases and at J to 4 bases, leaving 5 bases not matched to a gene. The CDR3 runs to 14 residues. The CDR3 DNA reads as TGCAGCGTTGTATTGGGGACTAGCGCAGATACGCAGTATTTT. This codes for CSVVLGTSADTQYF.

This chain uses TRBV29-1 with TRBJ2-5; D ambiguous. The V and J ends lost 1 base and 4 bases respectively, with 13 bases between them. The CDR3 consists of 14 residues. Germline CDR1 SQVTM, CDR2 ANQGSEA. In nucleotides, the CDR3 is TGCAGCGTTGAAGTCCCCTCATCGATAGAGACCCAGTACTTC. Residues: CSVEVPSSIETQYF.

The J gene is TRBJ1-2, the V gene TRBV28; the D gene is possibly TRBD1 (5 bases). The CDR3 is 15 residues long. Per germline, CDR1 MDHEN and CDR2 SYDVKM. The V gene lost 2 bases and the J gene lost 0 bases, with 10 bases spanning the gap. The CDR3 DNA follows: TGTGCCAGCAGTTTAGGGGCGGCCCCTAACTATGGCTACACCTTC. It yields the protein CASSLGAAPNYGYTF.

The V and J genes are TRBV18 and TRBJ2-1; a weak D match, TRBD2 (5 bases). Germline-derived CDR1 and CDR2 are KGHSH and LQKENI. V lost 0 bases, J lost 0 bases, and 9 bases lay in between. The CDR3 spans 16 residues. CDR3 region: CASSPPPGSSYNEQFF. The CDR3 nucleotides read TGTGCCAGCTCACCACCGCCTGGGAGCTCCTACAATGAGCAGTTCTTC.

The chain uses TRBV19 and TRBJ1-3, with unresolved D. The germline V gene encodes CDR1 LNHDA and CDR2 SQIVND (reference sequence). With 5 bases removed from V and 1 base from J, the gap between germline ends came to 0 bases. The CDR3 runs 11 residues. The CDR3 coding sequence is TGTGCCAGTAGTTCTGGAAACACCATATATTTT. It specifies CASSSGNTIYF. Looking up the rest from reference TRBV19 and TRBJ1-3 gives the full variable domain: DGGITQSPKYLFRKEGQNVTLSCEQNLNHDAMYWYRQDPGQGLRLIYYSQIVNDFQKGDIAEGYSVSREKKESFPLTVTSAQKNPTAFYLCASSSGNTIYFGEGSWLTVV.

The V call is TRBV27, the J call TRBJ2-1; 11 bases agree with TRBD1. Germline loops: CDR1 MNHEY, CDR2 SMNVEV (reference sequence). The CDR3 covers 14 residues. J gave up 3 bases and V 5 bases, and 0 bases lay outside the gene matches. In nucleotides, the CDR3 is TGTGCCAGCAGTGGGACAGGGGGCTACAATGAGCAGTTCTTC. Amino acids: CASSGTGGYNEQFF.

Concerning this clone: An end of the junction does not agree with germline; a read error may underlie this. The CDR3 DNA sequence: TGTGCCAGCAGCCAAGAGGGGATAGCGGGGCCCCTACGGGAGATCCAGTACTTC. This translates into CASSQEGIAGPLREIQYF. The rearrangement joins TRBV4-2 to TRBJ2-5; 8 nucleotides match TRBD2. The V gene's germline CDR1 is LGHNA and CDR2 YNFKEQ. The CDR3 consists of 18 residues.

This rearrangement joins TRBV27 to TRBJ2-7; a weak D match, TRBD1 (5 bases). The germline CDR1 and CDR2 sequences are MNHEY and SMNVEV (reference sequence). This CDR3 is 14 amino acids long. V was clipped by 4 bases and J by 5 bases, with 15 bases between them. CDR3 DNA: TGTGCCAGCAGTTCCCGGGCCGGACACCACGAGCAGTACTTC. Amino acids: CASSSRAGHHEQYF.

The gene calls are TRBV19 and TRBJ1-5, with 11 nucleotides matching TRBD1. The CDR3 is made up of 15 amino acids. J was trimmed by 1 base and V by 6 bases; bases with no gene match: 2. Germline lookup yields CDR1 LNHDA and CDR2 SQIVND (reference sequence). The CDR3 DNA reads as TGTGCCAGTAGGGGACAGGGGGGGAGCAATCAGCCCCAGCATTTT. Translated, it gives CASRGQGGSNQPQHF.

The chain couples TRBV19 to TRBJ1-2; 7 nucleotides agree with TRBD1. Germline V gene data show CDR1 as LNHDA and CDR2 as SQIVND (reference sequence). V was pared by 6 bases and J by 3 bases, with 4 bases of the junction left unmatched. The length of the CDR3 is 13 residues. CDR3 protein: CASSRGKDYGYTF. The CDR3 DNA follows: TGTGCCAGTAGCAGGGGGAAGGACTATGGCTACACCTTC.

The chain has TRBV6-1 and TRBJ1-1; perhaps TRBD1 as D (6 bases). The V and J ends lost 2 bases and 10 bases respectively, with 14 bases between them. CDR3 size: 13 residues. Germline CDR1 reads MNHNS; CDR2 reads SASEGT. The CDR3 DNA reads as TGTGCCAGCAGTGAAATGGGGGCCCGTGGAGCTTTCTTT. It yields the protein CASSEMGARGAFF.

CDR3 residues: CSVGTGLGQPQHF. DNA of the CDR3: TGCAGCGTAGGAACGGGGTTGGGGCAGCCCCAGCATTTT. The chain has TRBV29-1 and TRBJ1-5; D is unclear. The CDR3 is 13 amino acids. Germline assignment: CDR1 SQVTM and CDR2 ANQGSEA. V lost 6 bases and J 7 bases, leaving 16 bases between the germline ends.

V and J are TRBV27 and TRBJ2-5; D perhaps matches TRBD1 (6 bases). Germline V gives CDR1 MNHEY, CDR2 SMNVEV (reference sequence). This CDR3 spans 13 amino acids. V lost 5 bases to trimming and J lost 7 bases, with 14 bases between them. CDR3 nucleotides: TGTGCCAGCAGTGCAGGGGTTCATGGGACCCAGTACTTC. Encoded protein: CASSAGVHGTQYF.

The chain uses TRBV9 and TRBJ2-1; TRBD1 aligns across 7 bases. CDR1 is SGDLS, CDR2 YYNGEE, per germline. The CDR3 loop spans 16 amino acids. V lost 0 bases and J lost 5; bases outside the gene matches: 8. CDR3 DNA sequence: TGTGCCAGCAGCGTAGTGACAGGGTATGTTAACAATGAGCAGTTCTTC. It is translated as CASSVVTGYVNNEQFF.

The chain links TRBV2 to TRBJ2-1; TRBD2 matches at 9 bases. The CDR3 runs to 15 residues. Losses at the gene ends were 5 bases for V and 5 bases for J; bases not matched to a gene: 7. Germline lookup yields CDR1 SNHLY and CDR2 FYNNEI. The CDR3 DNA is TGTGCCAGCAGTTCACCGGGACTAGCACACAATGAGCAGTTCTTC. It encodes CASSSPGLAHNEQFF. The entire variable domain, with the rest obtained from reference TRBV2 and TRBJ2-1, is as follows: EPEVTQTPSHQVTQMGQEVILRCVPISNHLYFYWYRQILGQKVEFLVSFYNNEISEKSEIFDDQFSVERPDGSNFTLKIRSTKLEDSAMYFCASSSPGLAHNEQFFGPGTRLTVL.

V and J are TRBV7-6 and TRBJ2-3; D is possibly TRBD2 (5 bases). CDR1 and CDR2 from the germline V gene are SGHVS and FNYEAQ. The V gene lost 1 base and the J gene lost 0 bases, with 14 bases spanning the gap. This CDR3 contains 17 residues. CDR3 bases: TGTGCCAGCAGCTTAGGGGGTTGGAGCGGTAGCACAGATACGCAGTATTTT. Amino acid sequence: CASSLGGWSGSTDTQYF.

The chain is built from TRBV11-2 and TRBJ2-5; TRBD2 matches at 15 bases. Unmatched junction bases numbered 14, after V lost 7 bases and J lost 5 bases. CDR1 is SGHAT, CDR2 FQNNGV, per germline. This CDR3 has 18 residues. This CDR3 is CASTSPLGLAGGSETQYF. Here the CDR3 DNA reads TGTGCCAGCACCTCCCCCCTGGGACTAGCGGGAGGTTCGGAGACCCAGTACTTC.

The V call is TRBV4-1, the J call TRBJ2-1; TRBD2 matches at 10 bases. V shed 0 bases, J shed 1 base, and the junction held 3 bases outside the gene matches. Germline V gene lookup returns CDR1 MGHRA and CDR2 YSYEKL. The CDR3 runs 17 residues. Written as DNA, the CDR3 is TGCGCCAGCAGCCAAGAAACACTAGCGGGATCCTACAATGAGCAGTTCTTC. Translated: CASSQETLAGSYNEQFF.

CDR3 DNA sequence: TGTGCCAGCAGCCCTTGGGACTCTGGGGCCAACGTCCTGACTTTC. Protein sequence: CASSPWDSGANVLTF. This rearrangement joins TRBV11-2 to TRBJ2-6, with D hard to call. The CDR3 totals 15 residues. The germline V gene encodes CDR1 SGHAT and CDR2 FQNNGV. The ends were cut back, 5 bases at V and 0 bases at J, with 8 bases in the middle.

CDR3 nucleotides: TGTGCCAGCAGGGCCTTCCCGTGGAGGGTTAATGAAGCTTTCTTT. Its protein is CASRAFPWRVNEAFF. V is TRBV6-1 and J is TRBJ1-1; D is unresolved. This CDR3 comprises 15 residues. The V and J ends lost 6 bases and 7 bases respectively, with 21 bases between them. Germline loops: CDR1 MNHNS, CDR2 SASEGT.

V and J are TRBV28 and TRBJ1-2; the D is unclear. CDR3 length: 14 amino acids. CDR1 and CDR2 from the germline V gene are MDHEN and SYDVKM. The V and J ends lost 3 bases and 0 bases respectively, with 8 bases between them. The CDR3 DNA reads TGTGCCAGCAGTTTTACGGACCCTAACTATGGCTACACCTTC. This encodes CASSFTDPNYGYTF.